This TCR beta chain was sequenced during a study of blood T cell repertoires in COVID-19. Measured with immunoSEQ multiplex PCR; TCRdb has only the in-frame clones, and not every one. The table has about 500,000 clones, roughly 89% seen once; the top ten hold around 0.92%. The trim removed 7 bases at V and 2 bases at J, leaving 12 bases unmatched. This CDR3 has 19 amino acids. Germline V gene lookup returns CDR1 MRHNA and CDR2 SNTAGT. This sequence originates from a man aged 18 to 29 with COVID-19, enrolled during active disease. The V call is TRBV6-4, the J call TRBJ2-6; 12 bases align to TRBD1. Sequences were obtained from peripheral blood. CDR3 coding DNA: TGTGCCAGCATTTATAGCCGGGACAGGGGGCCACCTGGGGCCAACGTCCTGACTTTC. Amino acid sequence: CASIYSRDRGPPGANVLTF.